These 16 T cell receptor beta chains came from one sample sequenced in a study of spatial heterogeneity in lung cancer. Time point here: blood at routine non-recurrence follow-up after resection. Without sorting, whole RNA was sequenced from tumor, nontumor lung or frozen PBMC. TCRdb independently ran MiXCR on the 5' RACE reads; one entry per CDR3 protein. The data hold some 120,000 distinct CDR3 sequences, with more than 10% observed a single time. The sample was PBMCs, taken at follow-up. Source of these receptors: a male donor with early-stage non-small cell lung cancer.

Many counts were recorded for this clonotype. The rearrangement uses TRBV14 and TRBJ1-6, with D hard to call. Trimming took 0 bases from V and 8 from J, leaving 11 bases between them. The CDR3 sequence is 15 residues long. Germline CDR1 reads SGHDN; CDR2 reads FVKESK. The DNA of the CDR3 is TGTGCCAGCAGCCAAGAATCTGGATATTATTCACCCCTCCACTTT. This sequence encodes CASSQESGYYSPLHF.

A few counts support this clonotype. The chain carries TRBV6-5 and TRBJ2-7; 12 bases map to TRBD2. The ends lost 6 bases at V and 0 bases at J; junction bases unmatched: 3. The CDR3 totals 15 residues. The germline V gene encodes CDR1 MNHEY and CDR2 SVGAGI. The CDR3 sequence is CASRLTSGGSYEQYF. Here the CDR3 DNA reads TGTGCCAGCAGGTTGACTAGCGGGGGCTCCTACGAGCAGTACTTC.

The V and J genes are TRBV6-1 and TRBJ2-7; 7 bases align to TRBD2. J lost 0 bases, V lost 3 bases, and 8 bases had no gene match. Germline CDR1 and CDR2: MNHNS and SASEGT. This CDR3 comprises 16 residues. CDR3 coding DNA: TGTGCCAGCAGTGAGGTCGCGGGGGACCTCTCCTACGAGCAGTACTTC. Translated, it gives CASSEVAGDLSYEQYF.

This clonotype came up a few times. This chain connects TRBV20-1 to TRBJ2-1; perhaps D is TRBD1 or TRBD2 (5 bases each). The V gene's germline CDR1 is DFQATT and CDR2 SNEGSKA (reference sequence). There are 14 residues in the CDR3. Trimming took off 1 base at V and 4 bases at J, with 11 bases between the two ends. The CDR3 loop reads CSARGRGVYNEQFF. The CDR3 nucleotides read TGCAGTGCTAGAGGCAGAGGGGTTTACAATGAGCAGTTCTTC.

This clonotype was counted only a few times. The chain couples TRBV12-3 or TRBV12-4 to TRBJ2-7; 7 bases are a match to TRBD1. J lost 0 bases, V lost 2 bases, and 7 bases had no gene match. This CDR3 contains 16 residues. The CDR3 sequence is CASSLTDRAPSYEQYF. The CDR3 DNA is TGTGCCAGCAGTTTAACCGACAGGGCCCCCTCCTACGAGCAGTACTTC.

Many counts were recorded for this clonotype. This sequence joins TRBV5-1 and TRBJ2-4; D is uncertain. V was clipped by 3 bases and J by 5 bases, with 9 bases between them. CDR3 length: 13 residues. Germline values: CDR1 SGHRS, CDR2 YFSETQ. CDR3 in amino acids: CASSYTNENIQYF. CDR3 nucleotides: TGCGCCAGCAGCTACACCAACGAAAACATTCAGTACTTC.

The chain employs TRBV5-1 and TRBJ1-5; 7 bases match TRBD1. This CDR3 spans 18 amino acids. V was pared by 2 bases and J by 0 bases, with 11 bases of the junction left unmatched. Germline V lookup: CDR1 SGHRS, CDR2 YFSETQ. Here the CDR3 reads CASSFGQDLDPSNQPQHF. The CDR3 nucleotides are TGCGCCAGCAGCTTCGGACAGGATCTTGATCCTAGCAATCAGCCCCAGCATTTT.

This clonotype showed up many times. V is TRBV10-3 and J is TRBJ1-5; D is uncertain. V gave up 3 bases and J gave up 0 bases, with 6 bases separating them. The CDR3 has 14 residues. Germline CDR1 is ENHRY and CDR2 is SYGVKD. DNA of the CDR3: TGTGCCATCAGTGATGAGAGTAGCAATCAGCCCCAGCATTTT. Translated, it gives CAISDESSNQPQHF.

Ten or more counts support this clonotype. V usage is TRBV10-3 and J usage is TRBJ2-7; 8 bases are shared with TRBD1. CDR3 length: 11 amino acids. J gave up 13 bases and V 4 bases, and 6 bases lay outside the gene matches. Germline CDR1 and CDR2: ENHRY and SYGVKD. CDR3 coding DNA: TGTGCCATCAGTGGGGGACAGGTATCTTACTTC. As protein: CAISGGQVSYF.

The V call is TRBV6-2 or TRBV6-3, the J call TRBJ2-4; weak D call: TRBD1 (6 bases). CDR1 MNHEY and CDR2 SVGEGT come from the germline V gene. The V end lost 6 bases, the J end lost 4 bases, and 16 bases lay between the germline ends. The CDR3 spans 15 residues. The CDR3 region is CASSEPTGQKNIQYF. The DNA of the CDR3 is TGTGCCAGCAGCGAGCCGACAGGACAGAAAAACATTCAGTACTTC.

This sequence joins TRBV5-1 and TRBJ2-7, with 9 bases lining up with TRBD1. CDR1 is SGHRS and CDR2 is YFSETQ in the germline V gene. Trimming cost V 2 bases and J 6 bases; bases outside gene matches: 12. The length of the CDR3 is 16 residues. As DNA, the CDR3 is TGCGCCAGCAGCTTATTCACAGGGGGCGCAAGCGCCGAGCAGTACTTC. Translation: CASSLFTGGASAEQYF. The variable domain in full, completed from reference TRBV5-1 and TRBJ2-7, reads KAGVTQTPRYLIKTRGQQVTLSCSPISGHRSVSWYQQTPGQGLQFLFEYFSETQRNKGNFPGRFSGRQFSNSRSEMNVSTLELGDSALYLCASSLFTGGASAEQYFGPGTRLTVT.

The chain recombines TRBV5-6 with TRBJ1-4; TRBD1 aligns across 10 bases. CDR3 size: 16 residues. With 4 bases clipped from V and 2 bases from J, the junction kept 5 bases outside the gene matches. CDR1 and CDR2 from the germline V gene are SGHDT and YYEEEE. The CDR3 coding sequence is TGTGCCAGCAGCGCGGACAGGGGGTCGACTAATGAAAAACTGTTTTTT. Protein sequence: CASSADRGSTNEKLFF.

The chain joins TRBV18 to TRBJ1-5; 9 nucleotides agree with TRBD1. This CDR3 spans 15 amino acids. J lost 7 bases, V lost 2 bases, and 6 bases had no gene match. The germline gives CDR1 KGHSH, CDR2 LQKENI. The CDR3 region has the DNA TGTGCCAGCTCACCAGGGACAGGGCAAAGACAGCCCCAGCATTTT. As protein: CASSPGTGQRQPQHF.

This clonotype was seen at least ten times. The chain recombines TRBV7-9 with TRBJ1-1; D gene ambiguous. The V end lost 1 base, the J end lost 1 base, and 10 bases lay between the germline ends. The CDR3 is made up of 15 amino acids. Germline CDR1 reads SEHNR; CDR2 reads FQNEAQ (reference sequence). This CDR3 is CASSLGGGKNTEAFF. For the CDR3, the DNA is TGTGCCAGCAGCTTAGGTGGAGGGAAGAACACTGAAGCTTTCTTT.

Ten or more counts support this clonotype. V gene TRBV5-1 combines with J gene TRBJ1-1, with 11 bases lining up with TRBD1. J gave up 6 bases and V 7 bases, and 2 bases lay outside the gene matches. CDR1 and CDR2 (germline): SGHRS, YFSETQ. The CDR3 is 12 residues long. As DNA, the CDR3 is TGCGCCAGCGCGGACAGGGGGCCTGAAGCTTTCTTT. Its translation: CASADRGPEAFF.

This clonotype showed up just a few times. This sequence joins TRBV7-8 and TRBJ1-1; 8 bases map to TRBD1. The CDR3 has 14 residues. V lost 7 bases, J lost 3 bases, and 7 bases stayed unmatched. The germline V gene encodes CDR1 SGHVS and CDR2 FQNEAQ. The CDR3: CASTPGTGYTEAFF. The CDR3 DNA is TGTGCCAGCACCCCCGGGACAGGCTACACTGAAGCTTTCTTT.